The T cell receptor (beta chain) under discussion was sequenced for a study of T cell changes during pregnancy in multiple sclerosis. The germline V gene encodes CDR1 WSHSY and CDR2 SAAADI. The germline V and J ends were trimmed by 7 bases and 3 bases, with 10 bases remaining between them. The CDR3 totals 13 residues. Assay used: immunoSEQ multiplex PCR; TCRdb lists only in-frame clones, some missing. The sample lists 30,000 to 40,000 clones, less than 95% seen once, with approximately 0.42% in the top ten. The origin of this receptor is a female donor with multiple sclerosis, enrolled in a pregnancy study. The chain joins TRBV10-2 to TRBJ1-5, with TRBD1 as a possible D gene (6 bases). Sequences were derived from CD4+ T cells from peripheral blood mononuclear cells, sampled in the second trimester of pregnancy. The CDR3, as DNA: TGCGCCAGCACAGGGGCCTACAATCAGCCCCAGCATTTT. Translating gives CASTGAYNQPQHF.